These 17 T cell receptor beta chains came from one sample sequenced in a study of shared clonotypes between healthy human individuals. Produced via immunoSEQ multiplex PCR; TCRdb's table is partial and in-frame only. The table includes over 850,000 clones, 70% to 80% detected once. Sequencing was done on a sample of memory CD4+ T cells from PBMCs. Subset defined: CD45RA-negative fraction. Every receptor here comes from a man between 18 and 29 years old in good health. Some clones in this sample may be carry-over from other donors' samples.

The chain joins TRBV5-8 to TRBJ1-5; D call uncertain. CDR3 length: 14 amino acids. The germline CDR1 and CDR2 sequences are SGHTS and YDEGEE. Trimming took off 4 bases at V and 1 base at J, with 9 bases between the two ends. CDR3 residues: CASSLRTSNQPQHF. In DNA form, the CDR3 reads TGTGCCAGCAGCCTCCGCACGAGCAATCAGCCCCAGCATTTT.

As regards this clone: A far more abundant clone sits one base away, making this likely a read error. The chain employs TRBV5-6 and TRBJ1-1, with D possibly being TRBD1 (5 bases). The V and J ends lost 2 bases and 3 bases respectively, with 8 bases between them. The CDR3 extends over 13 amino acids. Germline V gives CDR1 SGHDT, CDR2 YYEEEE. The CDR3 is CASSLRGDTEAFF. The CDR3 DNA reads as TGTGCCAGCAGCTTAAGAGGGGACACTGAAGCTTTCTTT.

This clone was observed a few times. The genes are TRBV4-1 and TRBJ1-5, with no clear D. Per the germline V gene, CDR1 is MGHRA and CDR2 is YSYEKL. The ends were cut back, 3 bases at V and 7 bases at J, with 7 bases in the middle. The CDR3 consists of 12 residues. The CDR3 bases are TGCGCCAGCAGCCATATGGGGCAGCCCCAGCATTTT. Translated: CASSHMGQPQHF.

In this sample, this clone turned up a few times. V is TRBV5-4 and J is TRBJ2-3, with TRBD1 identical over 8 bases. Trimming took 5 bases from V and 8 from J; bases not matched to a gene: 10. CDR1 is SGHNT, CDR2 YYREEE, per germline (reference sequence). The CDR3 runs 14 residues. CDR3 residues: CASRRTGTAATQYF. The CDR3 DNA reads as TGTGCCAGCAGACGGACAGGGACAGCGGCTACGCAGTATTTT.

To note about this clone: The junction and the germline gene differ at one end; a read error may be behind it. The gene calls are TRBV29-1 and TRBJ1-1; D possibly corresponds to TRBD1 (6 bases). The CDR3 loop spans 10 amino acids. CDR1 SQVTM and CDR2 ANQGSEA come from the germline V gene. The chain's CDR3 is CSVQGTEASF. As DNA, the CDR3 is TGCAGCGTACAGGGAACTGAAGCTTCCTTT. Combining the CDR3 with reference TRBV29-1 and TRBJ1-1 gives the whole variable domain SAVISQKPSRDICQRGTSLTIQCQVDSQVTMMFWYRQQPGQSLTLIATANQGSEATYESGFVIDKFPISRPNLTFSTLTVSNMSPEDSSIYLCSVQGTEASFGQGTRLTVV.

This sequence joins TRBV19 and TRBJ2-5; D is unresolved. The CDR3 has 11 residues. V lost 8 bases, J lost 7 bases, and 11 bases lay in between. Germline CDR1 and CDR2: LNHDA and SQIVND (reference sequence). The CDR3 loop is CASGVGGTQYF. In DNA, the CDR3 is TGTGCCAGTGGGGTCGGTGGGACCCAGTACTTC.

The chain joins TRBV29-1 to TRBJ1-5; D may be TRBD1 (5 bases). The length of the CDR3 is 13 residues. Trimming left V 5 bases short and J 6 bases short, with 14 bases between. In germline, CDR1 is SQVTM, CDR2 ANQGSEA. In nucleotides, the CDR3 is TGCAGCGTTAAGATCAGGGAGGGTCAGCCCCAGCATTTT. It translates to CSVKIREGQPQHF.

The J gene is TRBJ1-1, the V gene TRBV7-2, with D unclear. The CDR3 is made up of 13 amino acids. The germline V and J ends were trimmed by 4 bases and 1 base, with 7 bases remaining between them. Germline lookup yields CDR1 SGHTA and CDR2 FQGNSA. The DNA for the CDR3 is TGTGCCAGCAGCTGGACGAAGAACACTGAAGCTTTCTTT. This gives the protein CASSWTKNTEAFF.

V usage is TRBV28 and J usage is TRBJ2-3; a weak D match, TRBD1 (5 bases). This CDR3 has 17 residues. V dropped 3 bases and J dropped 3 bases, with 19 bases sitting between them. Germline V gene sequence: CDR1 MDHEN, CDR2 SYDVKM. CDR3 region: CASSFLFGAEGTDTQYF. The CDR3 bases are TGTGCCAGCAGTTTTCTTTTTGGGGCCGAAGGGACAGATACGCAGTATTTT.

Comment on this clone: Other DNA sequences in this specimen translate into the identical CDR3. The chain uses TRBV5-1 and TRBJ2-3; D call uncertain. This CDR3 has 15 amino acids. Trimming stripped 0 bases from V and 0 bases from J, with 8 bases between. Germline values: CDR1 SGHRS, CDR2 YFSETQ. The CDR3 coding sequence is TGCGCCAGCAGCTTGGTGGGCGGTAGCACAGATACGCAGTATTTT. The encoded protein is CASSLVGGSTDTQYF.

The chain is built from TRBV11-2 and TRBJ2-7; no definite D call. V gave up 1 base and J gave up 3 bases, with 13 bases separating them. The CDR3 runs 15 residues. Germline CDR1 SGHAT, CDR2 FQNNGV. Here the CDR3 reads CASSLVGRKNYEQYF. CDR3 DNA sequence: TGTGCCAGCAGCTTAGTCGGGCGGAAAAACTACGAGCAGTACTTC.

This chain links TRBV30 with TRBJ2-2, with 7 nucleotides matching TRBD1. V lost 6 bases and J lost 2; bases outside the gene matches: 9. Germline V gene data show CDR1 as GTSNPN and CDR2 as SVGIG (reference sequence). The length of the CDR3 is 15 residues. CDR3: CACSPGTVNTGELFF. The CDR3, as DNA: TGTGCCTGCTCCCCCGGGACAGTAAACACCGGGGAGCTGTTTTTT.

The V call is TRBV5-6, the J call TRBJ1-6; TRBD1 is a possible D gene (6 bases). The germline CDR1 and CDR2 sequences are SGHDT and YYEEEE. The V gene lost 4 bases and the J gene lost 9 bases, with 8 bases spanning the gap. The CDR3 runs to 12 residues. This chain's CDR3 is CASSLQGSPLHF. The CDR3 DNA reads TGTGCCAGCAGCCTACAGGGTTCACCCCTCCACTTT.

The chain combines TRBV5-6 with TRBJ2-7; D perhaps matches TRBD1 (5 bases). The V end was cut by 4 bases, the J end by 4 bases, with 15 bases between. There are 14 residues in the CDR3. Germline CDR1 reads SGHDT; CDR2 reads YYEEEE. CDR3 nucleotides: TGTGCCAGCAGCGTGGGCCTTGGGGCATACGAGCAGTACTTC. It yields the protein CASSVGLGAYEQYF.

This clone was seen ten or more times. The chain combines TRBV27 with TRBJ2-1; D not resolved. The CDR3 spans 15 residues. Germline values: CDR1 MNHEY, CDR2 SMNVEV (reference sequence). V lost 6 bases to trimming and J lost 2 bases, with 14 bases between them. CDR3 DNA: TGTGCCAGCAGCCTAAGACTGGACCCCTACAATGAGCAGTTCTTC. This gives the protein CASSLRLDPYNEQFF.

This chain connects TRBV7-9 to TRBJ2-5; TRBD1 matches 7 bases. Germline V gives CDR1 SEHNR, CDR2 FQNEAQ (reference sequence). The CDR3 contains 15 residues. V was pared by 7 bases and J by 4 bases, with 12 bases of the junction left unmatched. In DNA form, the CDR3 reads TGTGCCAGCACCCAAAGAGGGGGCTTAGGAGAGACCCAGTACTTC. Translating it yields CASTQRGGLGETQYF.

V gene TRBV29-1 combines with J gene TRBJ2-3; 11 nucleotides match TRBD2. This CDR3 has 15 amino acids. V shed 6 bases, J shed 4 bases, and the junction held 9 bases outside the gene matches. CDR1 is SQVTM and CDR2 is ANQGSEA in the germline V gene. CDR3 DNA sequence: TGCAGCGTCCTGGGGCTAGCGGGAGGCTCAGATACGCAGTATTTT. It specifies CSVLGLAGGSDTQYF.